What follows are 31 T cell receptor beta chains derived from one specimen sequenced in a study of T cells after yellow fever vaccination. MiXCR, applied by TCRdb to the 5' RACE reads, yields one record per CDR3 protein. The sample has approximately 160,000 distinct CDR3 sequences; about a tenth are singletons. Sequences were derived from CD8+ T cells sorted from PBMCs, sampled 45 days after the yellow fever booster vaccination. The receptors here all came from a man aged 18 to 29 who received the YFV17D yellow fever vaccine.

The sample holds many counts of this clonotype. V gene TRBV5-8 combines with J gene TRBJ1-1; possible D gene TRBD1, 6 bases. The V end lost 7 bases, the J end lost 7 bases, and 14 bases lay between the germline ends. This CDR3 spans 12 amino acids. Germline CDR1 and CDR2: SGHTS and YDEGEE. The CDR3 protein is CASPGQRLEAFF. The CDR3 bases are TGTGCCAGCCCTGGACAGAGGCTTGAAGCTTTCTTT.

As for this clonotype: Compared with germline, one end of the junction differs, possibly owing to a read error. The V and J genes are TRBV7-9 and TRBJ2-7; D tentatively reads TRBD1 or TRBD2 (5 bases each). The length of the CDR3 is 18 residues. Germline V gene lookup returns CDR1 SEHNR and CDR2 FQNEAQ (reference sequence). CDR3 sequence (DNA): TGTGCCAGCAGTTCCACTCATGGGACCAGCTTCATCGGACCCACTTTGAACTTC. This translates into CASSSTHGTSFIGPTLNF.

This chain joins TRBV10-3 and TRBJ2-6; 10 bases line up with TRBD1. Germline CDR1 and CDR2: ENHRY and SYGVKD. The CDR3 has 16 residues. The V gene end was trimmed by 11 bases and the J gene end by 1 base; junction bases not matched to a gene: 8. DNA of the CDR3: TGTGCCGCCCTGGACAGGGGGATTTCTGGGGCCAACGTCCTGACTTTC. This sequence encodes CAALDRGISGANVLTF.

The J gene is TRBJ2-7, the V gene TRBV7-8, with TRBD1 matching 7 bases. The J segment lost 4 bases and the V segment lost 4 bases, leaving 13 bases of the junction unmatched. Germline V gene lookup returns CDR1 SGHVS and CDR2 FQNEAQ. The CDR3 sequence is 16 residues long. The CDR3 region is CASSSYGTEPPYEQYF. CDR3 nucleotide sequence: TGTGCCAGCAGCTCCTACGGGACAGAGCCCCCTTACGAGCAGTACTTC.

This clonotype came up a few times. The rearrangement uses TRBV19 and TRBJ1-1, with no clear D. CDR3 length: 13 amino acids. The germline V gene encodes CDR1 LNHDA and CDR2 SQIVND (reference sequence). The germline V and J ends were trimmed by 1 base and 2 bases, with 5 bases remaining between them. The CDR3 here is CASSIGRNTEAFF. CDR3 nucleotides: TGTGCCAGTAGTATAGGCCGAAACACTGAAGCTTTCTTT.

This clonotype has a count of ten or more. The V and J genes are TRBV7-2 and TRBJ1-1, with D perhaps matching TRBD1 (5 bases). CDR1 is SGHTA, CDR2 FQGNSA, per germline. CDR3 length: 15 residues. V was cut by 1 base and J by 4 bases, with 13 bases left in between. This CDR3 reads CASSLVRGVGTEAFF. In DNA, the CDR3 is TGTGCCAGCAGCTTAGTTCGGGGGGTGGGCACTGAAGCTTTCTTT. Using reference TRBV7-2 and TRBJ1-1 for the parts outside the CDR3, the full variable domain is GAGVSQSPSNKVTEKGKDVELRCDPISGHTALYWYRQSLGQGLEFLIYFQGNSAPDKSGLPSDRFSAERTGGSVSTLTIQRTQQEDSAVYLCASSLVRGVGTEAFFGQGTRLTVV.

J is TRBJ1-1 and V is TRBV7-9; 8 bases are shared with TRBD1. In germline, CDR1 is SEHNR, CDR2 FQNEAQ (reference sequence). This CDR3 region has 12 residues. J was trimmed by 6 bases and V by 5 bases; bases with no gene match: 2. The CDR3 reads CASSMTGAEAFF. Here the CDR3 DNA reads TGTGCCAGCAGCATGACAGGGGCTGAAGCTTTCTTT.

The rearrangement uses TRBV6-2 or TRBV6-3 and TRBJ2-6, with unresolved D. The CDR3 extends over 17 amino acids. Germline lookup yields CDR1 MNHEY and CDR2 SVGEGT. V lost 0 bases and J lost 0, with 9 bases in between. The CDR3 loop is CASSYSPWRSGANVLTF. Written as DNA, the CDR3 is TGTGCCAGCAGTTACTCGCCTTGGCGCTCTGGGGCCAACGTCCTGACTTTC.

This clonotype was observed a handful of times. The chain employs TRBV27 and TRBJ1-5, with TRBD1 matching over 7 bases. The CDR3 is 15 amino acids. V dropped 6 bases and J dropped 3; count of bases not matched to a gene: 8. Per the germline V gene, CDR1 is MNHEY and CDR2 is SMNVEV (reference sequence). The DNA of the CDR3 is TGTGCCAGCAGCCCCTTGACAGGGCACAATCAGCCCCAGCATTTT. Residues: CASSPLTGHNQPQHF.

The rearrangement uses TRBV5-1 and TRBJ2-1; D call uncertain. The CDR3 sequence is 11 residues long. The germline gives CDR1 SGHRS, CDR2 YFSETQ. Deletions cut 8 bases from V and 10 bases from J, with 13 bases between. CDR3 region: CASKTSREQFF. DNA for the CDR3: TGCGCCAGTAAGACATCCAGAGAGCAGTTCTTC.

The V and J genes are TRBV20-1 and TRBJ2-5; 9 bases are a match to TRBD2. The germline CDR1 and CDR2 sequences are DFQATT and SNEGSKA (reference sequence). There are 17 residues in the CDR3. V dropped 0 bases and J dropped 5; count of bases not matched to a gene: 13. CDR3: CSARDRRRGGRRETQYF. DNA for the CDR3: TGCAGTGCTAGAGATCGGAGGCGGGGGGGCCGGAGGGAGACCCAGTACTTC.

The table lists this clonotype with many counts. The rearrangement uses TRBV7-9 and TRBJ2-3, with TRBD1 matching 9 bases. The CDR3 has 18 amino acids. V was pared by 5 bases and J by 2 bases, with 14 bases of the junction left unmatched. Germline CDR1 is SEHNR and CDR2 is FQNEAQ (reference sequence). In DNA form, the CDR3 reads TGTGCCAGCAGCAGGAAAACAGGGGGCACCCCCCACACAGATACGCAGTATTTT. Translating it yields CASSRKTGGTPHTDTQYF. Full variable domain (remainder filled in from reference TRBV7-9 and TRBJ2-3): DTGVSQNPRHKITKRGQNVTFRCDPISEHNRLYWYRQTLGQGPEFLTYFQNEAQLEKSRLLSDRFSAERPKGSFSTLEIQRTEQGDSAMYLCASSRKTGGTPHTDTQYFGPGTRLTVL.

This clonotype was seen more than once but under ten times. The rearrangement links TRBV7-9 to TRBJ1-1, with D uncertain. V was pared by 5 bases and J by 1 base, with 5 bases between. Germline V gives CDR1 SEHNR, CDR2 FQNEAQ (reference sequence). The CDR3 spans 12 residues. This CDR3 is CASSVENTEAFF. CDR3 coding DNA: TGTGCCAGCAGCGTCGAGAACACTGAAGCTTTCTTT.

In the case of this clonotype: A read error may account for a junction end that differs from germline. The V gene is TRBV7-9, the J gene TRBJ1-2; the D gene is possibly TRBD1 (6 bases). The CDR3 totals 12 residues. Germline V gives CDR1 SEHNR, CDR2 FQNEAQ (reference sequence). CDR3 protein: CASSLREGTKDF. The CDR3 bases are TGTGCCAGCAGCTTAAGGGAGGGGACAAAGGACTTC.

This clonotype occurred a few times. CDR3 sequence reads: CSLTSGGDNEQFF. The CDR3 DNA is TGCAGTTTGACTAGCGGGGGTGACAATGAGCAGTTCTTC. The chain links TRBV20-1 to TRBJ2-1; TRBD2 aligns across 12 bases. Germline V gene sequence: CDR1 DFQATT, CDR2 SNEGSKA (reference sequence). The CDR3 runs 13 residues. With 8 bases clipped from V and 5 bases from J, the junction kept 4 bases outside the gene matches.

This chain links TRBV7-9 with TRBJ2-7; 10 nucleotides align to TRBD1. CDR3 length: 15 residues. The germline V gene has CDR1 SEHNR and CDR2 FQNEAQ (reference sequence). The junction had 8 bases not matched to a gene; V was cut back by 3 bases and J by 6 bases. Here the CDR3 reads CASSLSGTGASEQYF. The CDR3 region has the DNA TGTGCCAGCAGCTTGTCCGGGACAGGGGCTTCCGAGCAGTACTTC.

The chain joins TRBV10-3 to TRBJ1-2; D not resolved. V was cut by 2 bases and J by 0 bases, with 10 bases left in between. This CDR3 contains 15 residues. From germline, CDR1 is ENHRY and CDR2 SYGVKD. CDR3 sequence reads: CAISETDKPNYGYTF. The CDR3 DNA follows: TGTGCCATCAGTGAGACAGACAAGCCTAACTATGGCTACACCTTC.

This CDR3 is CASSMRNRVTLDEQFF. The CDR3 DNA reads as TGCGCCAGCAGCATGAGAAACAGGGTCACCCTCGATGAGCAGTTCTTC. The chain links TRBV5-1 to TRBJ2-1, with D perhaps matching TRBD1 (6 bases). V shed 4 bases and J shed 8 bases, with 22 bases lying between them. Germline V CDR1 and CDR2: SGHRS, YFSETQ. The CDR3 contains 16 residues.

The rearrangement joins TRBV5-5 to TRBJ2-7, with no clear D. The germline V and J ends were trimmed by 2 bases and 6 bases, with 12 bases remaining between them. CDR1 is SGHKS and CDR2 is YYEKEE in the germline V gene (reference sequence). The CDR3 length is 13 residues. The CDR3, as DNA: TGTGCCAGCAGCTTATCGGCATCGGGCGAGCAGTACGTC. Translated, it gives CASSLSASGEQYV.

In this sample, this clonotype turned up many times. The rearrangement joins TRBV10-2 to TRBJ2-1; no clear D. The germline V gene has CDR1 WSHSY and CDR2 SAAADI. V was cut by 4 bases and J by 4 bases, with 5 bases left in between. CDR3 length: 12 amino acids. The CDR3 loop reads CASSVNYNEQFF. The CDR3 DNA sequence: TGCGCCAGCAGTGTAAATTACAATGAGCAGTTCTTC.

Here the CDR3 reads CASRLGVRSNTGELFF. The CDR3 coding sequence is TGTGCAAGTCGCTTAGGGGTTAGATCGAACACCGGGGAGCTGTTTTTT. J is TRBJ2-2 and V is TRBV12-2. TRBV12-2 is a pseudogene. CDR3 length equals 16 residues.

The chain joins TRBV14 to TRBJ2-1; perhaps D is TRBD1 or TRBD2 (5 bases each). From germline, CDR1 is SGHDN and CDR2 FVKESK. V shed 4 bases and J shed 8 bases, with 15 bases lying between them. This CDR3 has 14 residues. The CDR3 sequence is CASSPHPGAYEQFF. In nucleotides, the CDR3 is TGTGCCAGCAGCCCTCACCCCGGGGCGTATGAGCAGTTCTTC.

The genes are TRBV27 and TRBJ2-2; possible D gene TRBD2, 6 bases. Deletions cut 2 bases from V and 8 bases from J, with 9 bases between. Germline V lookup: CDR1 MNHEY, CDR2 SMNVEV (reference sequence). The CDR3 spans 13 residues. The CDR3 here is CASSLGGMGELFF. CDR3 nucleotides: TGTGCCAGCAGTTTAGGGGGGATGGGGGAGCTGTTTTTT.

This clonotype was seen a few times. This chain uses TRBV6-5 with TRBJ1-1, with 11 bases matching TRBD1. V trimming: 7 bases; J trimming: 5 bases; junction bases outside the gene matches: 6. The CDR3 length is 14 residues. From germline, CDR1 is MNHEY and CDR2 SVGAGI. The CDR3 loop reads CASKVGQGATEAFF. The CDR3 bases are TGTGCCAGCAAGGTCGGACAGGGGGCAACTGAAGCTTTCTTT.

This clonotype was found a few times. The gene calls are TRBV4-1 and TRBJ2-2, with D tentatively TRBD2 (6 bases). The CDR3 sequence is 15 residues long. The V end lost 3 bases, the J end lost 3 bases, and 11 bases lay between the germline ends. CDR1 is MGHRA, CDR2 YSYEKL, per germline. The CDR3 protein is CASSQGGTDTGELFF. In DNA, the CDR3 is TGCGCCAGCAGCCAGGGCGGGACGGACACCGGGGAGCTGTTTTTT.

This clonotype was seen more than once but under ten times. The chain combines TRBV7-9 with TRBJ1-2; D remains ambiguous. V was trimmed by 3 bases and J by 4 bases, leaving 6 bases between them. The CDR3 totals 12 residues. Germline V gene data show CDR1 as SEHNR and CDR2 as FQNEAQ (reference sequence). CDR3 in amino acids: CASSFGIYGYTF. CDR3 sequence (DNA): TGTGCCAGCAGCTTTGGGATCTATGGCTACACCTTC.

The V gene is TRBV7-3, the J gene TRBJ2-2; D call uncertain. The CDR3 has 14 amino acids. Trimming shortened V by 8 bases and J by 4 bases, and 14 bases separated the two germline ends. Germline assignment: CDR1 SGHTA and CDR2 FQGTGA. In DNA, the CDR3 is TGTGCCAGCTCCCGGCTGGTCAGCACCGGGGAGCTGTTTTTT. It yields the protein CASSRLVSTGELFF.

The chain couples TRBV4-1 to TRBJ2-4; the D gene is possibly TRBD1 (7 bases). The germline V gene encodes CDR1 MGHRA and CDR2 YSYEKL. V dropped 4 bases and J dropped 0 bases, with 13 bases sitting between them. The CDR3 is made up of 16 amino acids. CDR3 in DNA: TGCGCCAGCAGCCTGACAGGGACTCTAGCCAAAAACATTCAGTACTTC. Translating it yields CASSLTGTLAKNIQYF.

This sequence joins TRBV2 and TRBJ1-6, with no clear D. This CDR3 is built from 13 residues. In germline, CDR1 is SNHLY, CDR2 FYNNEI. V was cut by 2 bases and J by 9 bases, with 8 bases left in between. The CDR3 DNA reads as TGTGCCAGCAGTGAATTCTTGGGTTCACCCCTCCACTTT. It specifies CASSEFLGSPLHF. The variable domain in full, completed from reference TRBV2 and TRBJ1-6, reads EPEVTQTPSHQVTQMGQEVILRCVPISNHLYFYWYRQILGQKVEFLVSFYNNEISEKSEIFDDQFSVERPDGSNFTLKIRSTKLEDSAMYFCASSEFLGSPLHFGNGTRLTVT.

The sample holds a few counts of this clonotype. This sequence joins TRBV27 and TRBJ1-6; D gene ambiguous. Germline V lookup: CDR1 MNHEY, CDR2 SMNVEV (reference sequence). The CDR3 has 13 residues. Trimming left V 5 bases short and J 7 bases short, with 9 bases between. As DNA, the CDR3 is TGTGCCAGCAGTCCGCCCGAAAATTCACCCCTCCACTTT. It yields the protein CASSPPENSPLHF.

The rearrangement uses TRBV19 and TRBJ1-1, with unresolved D. V was pared by 6 bases and J by 8 bases, with 16 bases between. In germline, CDR1 is LNHDA, CDR2 SQIVND (reference sequence). The CDR3 has 13 residues. CDR3 protein: CASRRVEGNEAFF. DNA of the CDR3: TGTGCCAGTAGACGCGTCGAAGGAAACGAAGCTTTCTTT.